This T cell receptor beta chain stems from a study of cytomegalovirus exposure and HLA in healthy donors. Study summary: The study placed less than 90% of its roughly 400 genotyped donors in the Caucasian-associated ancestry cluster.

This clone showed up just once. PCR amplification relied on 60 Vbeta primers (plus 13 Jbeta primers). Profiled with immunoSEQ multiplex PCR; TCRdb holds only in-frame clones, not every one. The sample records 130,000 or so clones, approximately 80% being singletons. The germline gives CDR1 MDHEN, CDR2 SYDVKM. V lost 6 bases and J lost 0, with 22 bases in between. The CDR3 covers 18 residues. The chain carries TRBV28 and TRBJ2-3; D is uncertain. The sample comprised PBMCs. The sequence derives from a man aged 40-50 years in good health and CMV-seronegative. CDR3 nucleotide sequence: TGTGCCAGCAGCCAGTCCCATTGGGCTTCCTCTAGCACAGATACGCAGTATTTT. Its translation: CASSQSHWASSSTDTQYF.